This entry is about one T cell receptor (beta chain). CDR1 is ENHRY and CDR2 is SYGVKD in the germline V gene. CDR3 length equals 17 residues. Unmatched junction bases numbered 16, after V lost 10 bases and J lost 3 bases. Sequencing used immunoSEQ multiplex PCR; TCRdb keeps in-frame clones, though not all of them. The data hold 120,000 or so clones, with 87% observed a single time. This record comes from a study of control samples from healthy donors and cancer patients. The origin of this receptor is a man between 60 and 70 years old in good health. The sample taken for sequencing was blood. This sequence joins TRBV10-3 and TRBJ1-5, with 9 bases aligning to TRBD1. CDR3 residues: CATAVGQGSGANQPQHF. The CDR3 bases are TGTGCCACCGCCGTGGGACAGGGCAGTGGGGCCAATCAGCCCCAGCATTTT.